The 22 T cell receptor beta chains presented below share a single source sample, sequenced in a study of blood T cell repertoires in COVID-19. This table comes from immunoSEQ multiplex PCR, and its TCRdb copy is limited to in-frame clones, with some not included. This table holds some 49,000 clones, over 75% found once. Input material: peripheral blood. Source of these receptors: a human donor in a cohort sampled during active COVID-19.

This clone was picked up a small number of times. CDR3 DNA: TGCGCCAGCAGCCGGGGGACAGGCAATCAGCCCCAGCATTTT. It is translated as CASSRGTGNQPQHF. The chain couples TRBV4-1 to TRBJ1-5; 7 bases map to TRBD1. The CDR3 contains 14 residues. The germline V gene encodes CDR1 MGHRA and CDR2 YSYEKL. V shed 4 bases, J shed 2 bases, and the junction held 2 bases outside the gene matches.

The chain has TRBV27 and TRBJ2-1; the match to TRBD1 covers 9 bases. The CDR3 length is 15 residues. The germline CDR1 and CDR2 sequences are MNHEY and SMNVEV (reference sequence). The V gene end was trimmed by 4 bases and the J gene end by 4 bases; junction bases not matched to a gene: 5. Here the CDR3 DNA reads TGTGCCAGCAGTTCGGACAGGGGTTGGTACAATGAGCAGTTCTTC. Its translation: CASSSDRGWYNEQFF.

A few counts support this clone. J is TRBJ2-1 and V is TRBV10-3; 7 bases are shared with TRBD2. The CDR3 loop spans 15 amino acids. V was clipped by 11 bases and J by 8 bases; unmatched bases: 18. The germline gives CDR1 ENHRY, CDR2 SYGVKD. The CDR3 DNA sequence: TGTGCCGTATCTACCCGGCGGCTAGCGGCCCATGAGCAGTTCTTC. It specifies CAVSTRRLAAHEQFF.

This chain uses TRBV28 with TRBJ1-2; 9 bases fit TRBD1. CDR1 is MDHEN, CDR2 SYDVKM, per germline. V dropped 5 bases and J dropped 1; count of bases not matched to a gene: 11. This CDR3 comprises 17 residues. The CDR3 is CASSPGTGFSINYGYTF. The CDR3 DNA follows: TGTGCCAGCAGTCCCGGGACAGGGTTTTCAATTAACTATGGCTACACCTTC.

The rearrangement links TRBV7-9 to TRBJ1-1; 8 bases map to TRBD1. The trim removed 5 bases at V and 8 bases at J, leaving 10 bases unmatched. The CDR3 is 14 residues long. From germline, CDR1 is SEHNR and CDR2 FQNEAQ (reference sequence). The CDR3 sequence is CASSPNDRGREAFF. The CDR3 region has the DNA TGTGCCAGCAGCCCAAACGACAGGGGCCGGGAAGCTTTCTTT.

The gene calls are TRBV27 and TRBJ2-7, with TRBD2 matching 7 bases. Germline CDR1 MNHEY, CDR2 SMNVEV (reference sequence). CDR3 length equals 17 residues. V gave up 6 bases and J gave up 1 base; unmatched junction bases: 15. CDR3 coding DNA: TGTGCCAGCAGGCTTGTTGGGTGGCCTAGCGGATCCTACGAGCAGTACTTC. This translates into CASRLVGWPSGSYEQYF.

The chain carries TRBV28 and TRBJ2-1; D is unclear. The CDR3 runs 15 residues. V was trimmed by 4 bases and J by 1 base, leaving 11 bases between them. Germline V gene lookup returns CDR1 MDHEN and CDR2 SYDVKM. The CDR3: CASSSRLESYNEQFF. The CDR3 DNA reads as TGTGCCAGCAGTTCTAGACTCGAGTCCTACAATGAGCAGTTCTTC.

The chain links TRBV9 to TRBJ2-5; 8 bases align to TRBD2. The CDR3 has 14 residues. CDR1 and CDR2 (germline): SGDLS, YYNGEE. V was clipped by 4 bases and J by 7 bases; unmatched bases: 9. The CDR3 DNA follows: TGTGCCAGCAGCTCTCGAGCGGGAGCAGGGACCCAGTACTTC. Translated, it gives CASSSRAGAGTQYF.

The rearrangement uses TRBV6-4 and TRBJ2-1; 11 positions agree with TRBD2. The V and J ends lost 5 bases and 4 bases, in that order; junction bases with no gene match: 4. The CDR3 loop spans 15 amino acids. CDR1 is MRHNA and CDR2 is SNTAGT in the germline V gene. The CDR3 sequence is CASSSGTSGYNEQFF. CDR3 bases: TGTGCCAGCAGTTCCGGGACTAGCGGATACAATGAGCAGTTCTTC.

The chain is built from TRBV3-1 (or the pseudogene TRBV3-2) and TRBJ2-7; 8 bases line up with TRBD1. Losses at the gene ends were 1 base for V and 6 bases for J; bases not matched to a gene: 2. CDR3 size: 13 residues. Looked up from germline, CDR1 is LGHDT and CDR2 is YNNKEL (reference sequence). The DNA for the CDR3 is TGTGCCAGCAGCCAAGTGACAGGGGCCGAGCAGTACTTC. Residues: CASSQVTGAEQYF.

The genes are TRBV4-1 and TRBJ1-1, with D possibly matching TRBD1 (5 bases). V was trimmed by 0 bases and J by 1 base, leaving 12 bases between them. The CDR3 is 16 amino acids. Germline V gene lookup returns CDR1 MGHRA and CDR2 YSYEKL. The CDR3 DNA follows: TGCGCCAGCAGCCAAGAGGTTAGGGGAGGGAACACTGAAGCTTTCTTT. This codes for CASSQEVRGGNTEAFF.

The genes are TRBV27 and TRBJ1-6; possibly TRBD1 for D (5 bases). Trimming removed 3 bases at V and 9 bases at J, with 12 bases between. This CDR3 spans 14 amino acids. Per the germline V gene, CDR1 is MNHEY and CDR2 is SMNVEV (reference sequence). This CDR3 is CASSLGPRSSPLHF. DNA of the CDR3: TGTGCCAGCAGTTTGGGGCCCAGGAGTTCACCCCTCCACTTT.

CDR3 nucleotides: TGTGCCAGCAGCTTGGGTTCCAGCGGGAGGGACGAGCAGTACTTC. It yields the protein CASSLGSSGRDEQYF. The chain carries TRBV5-4 and TRBJ2-7; 10 bases are a match to TRBD2. V lost 0 bases to trimming and J lost 5 bases; unmatched junction nucleotides: 5. The CDR3 is 15 residues long. Germline V gene data show CDR1 as SGHNT and CDR2 as YYREEE (reference sequence).

J is TRBJ1-5 and V is TRBV7-2; 12 nucleotides match TRBD1. With 4 bases clipped from V and 5 bases from J, the junction kept 6 bases outside the gene matches. Germline V lookup: CDR1 SGHTA, CDR2 FQGNSA. This CDR3 region has 16 residues. This chain's CDR3 is CASSSSGTGGHQPQHF. The CDR3 DNA reads TGTGCCAGCAGCTCTAGTGGGACAGGGGGCCATCAGCCCCAGCATTTT.

This chain joins TRBV4-3 and TRBJ2-7, with a tentative D call TRBD2 (5 bases). V was trimmed by 0 bases and J by 2 bases, leaving 11 bases between them. The V gene's germline CDR1 is LGHNA and CDR2 YSLEER. The CDR3 totals 15 residues. CDR3 protein: CASSQDLNSAYEQYF. The DNA of the CDR3 is TGCGCCAGCAGCCAAGATCTTAATAGCGCCTACGAGCAGTACTTC.

V usage is TRBV28 and J usage is TRBJ2-7; D perhaps matches TRBD1 (7 bases). This CDR3 contains 15 residues. The germline V gene encodes CDR1 MDHEN and CDR2 SYDVKM. Trimming left V 7 bases short and J 2 bases short, with 18 bases between. This CDR3 is CASTGGQRSTYEQYF. DNA for the CDR3: TGTGCCAGCACCGGGGGACAGCGTTCAACCTACGAGCAGTACTTC.

V gene TRBV7-2 combines with J gene TRBJ2-1, with 10 bases matching TRBD1. The germline V gene has CDR1 SGHTA and CDR2 FQGNSA. V trimming: 1 base; J trimming: 4 bases; junction bases outside the gene matches: 1. The CDR3 consists of 15 residues. CDR3 DNA sequence: TGTGCCAGCAGCTTAGGACAGGGGGCGTACAATGAGCAGTTCTTC. Translating it yields CASSLGQGAYNEQFF.

The J gene is TRBJ1-2, the V gene TRBV19, with D unclear. Germline CDR1 and CDR2: LNHDA and SQIVND (reference sequence). The germline V and J ends were trimmed by 7 bases and 2 bases, with 14 bases remaining between them. The length of the CDR3 is 14 residues. CDR3 coding DNA: TGTGCCAGTAAGATAGCGTCCAGGAACTATGGCTACACCTTC. Protein sequence: CASKIASRNYGYTF. Drawing the rest from reference TRBV19 and TRBJ1-2, the complete variable domain is DGGITQSPKYLFRKEGQNVTLSCEQNLNHDAMYWYRQDPGQGLRLIYYSQIVNDFQKGDIAEGYSVSREKKESFPLTVTSAQKNPTAFYLCASKIASRNYGYTFGSGTRLTVV.

The genes are TRBV7-9 and TRBJ2-3, with a possible D match to TRBD2 (5 bases). Germline CDR1 reads SEHNR; CDR2 reads FQNEAQ (reference sequence). Trimming removed 3 bases from V and 0 bases from J, with 7 bases in between. The CDR3 spans 14 residues. CDR3 nucleotides: TGTGCCAGCAGCTTGACGGGGAGCACAGATACGCAGTATTTT. Protein sequence: CASSLTGSTDTQYF.

The chain employs TRBV28 and TRBJ2-3, with 9 bases that match TRBD1. CDR3 length: 14 residues. Germline CDR1 is MDHEN and CDR2 is SYDVKM. V trimming: 7 bases; J trimming: 7 bases; junction bases outside the gene matches: 9. CDR3 protein: CASTGQGEWNTQYF. For the CDR3, the DNA is TGTGCCAGCACGGGACAGGGCGAGTGGAATACGCAGTATTTT.

This chain's CDR3 is CATSDRTGFYTGELFF. The DNA of the CDR3 is TGTGCCACCAGTGATCGGACAGGGTTCTACACCGGGGAGCTGTTTTTT. This chain links TRBV24-1 with TRBJ2-2; 8 bases line up with TRBD1. The germline gives CDR1 KGHDR, CDR2 SFDVKD. V was pared by 3 bases and J by 3 bases, with 5 bases of the junction left unmatched. The CDR3 covers 16 residues.

The chain recombines TRBV7-8 with TRBJ2-3; 11 nucleotides line up with TRBD2. V lost 2 bases, J lost 8 bases, and 9 bases stayed unmatched. Per germline, CDR1 SGHVS and CDR2 FQNEAQ. The CDR3 runs to 16 residues. CDR3 sequence (DNA): TGTGCCAGCAGCTTACGACGGCTAGCGGGAGGAGGTACGCAGTATTTT. Translating it yields CASSLRRLAGGGTQYF.